Following are 19 T cell receptor beta chains from one sample sequenced in a study of control samples from healthy donors and cancer patients. The repertoire was sequenced with immunoSEQ multiplex PCR; TCRdb's copy has only in-frame clones and lacks some. In the table there are about 160,000 clones, approximately 94% of which are singletons. The sample comprised PBMCs. The receptors shown here come from a man in his sixties with colorectal cancer.

The chain couples TRBV19 to TRBJ1-1, with D perhaps matching TRBD1 (5 bases). In germline, CDR1 is LNHDA, CDR2 SQIVND (reference sequence). This CDR3 spans 15 amino acids. The V end lost 1 base, the J end lost 1 base, and 10 bases lay between the germline ends. The CDR3, as DNA: TGTGCCAGTAGTATAGGAGGGACGGCGAACACTGAAGCTTTCTTT. Amino acids: CASSIGGTANTEAFF.

The chain links TRBV5-8 to TRBJ2-1; possible D gene TRBD1, 6 bases. Germline CDR1 reads SGHTS; CDR2 reads YDEGEE. This CDR3 is 15 amino acids long. Trimming removed 1 base at V and 4 bases at J, with 12 bases between. The CDR3 DNA follows: TGTGCCAGCAGCTTGCAGGGGCGCGAGTACAATGAGCAGTTCTTC. It translates to CASSLQGREYNEQFF.

V is TRBV9 and J is TRBJ1-2; D may be TRBD1 (5 bases). The germline V and J ends were trimmed by 1 base and 4 bases, with 11 bases remaining between them. This CDR3 contains 14 residues. Germline V gives CDR1 SGDLS, CDR2 YYNGEE. CDR3 loop: CASSVQFGGYGYTF. The CDR3 region has the DNA TGTGCCAGCAGCGTACAGTTCGGGGGCTATGGCTACACCTTC.

J is TRBJ1-1 and V is TRBV19; 9 positions agree with TRBD1. This CDR3 region has 16 residues. V lost 1 base, J lost 4 bases, and 7 bases stayed unmatched. In germline, CDR1 is LNHDA, CDR2 SQIVND (reference sequence). CDR3 coding DNA: TGTGCCAGTAGTATAGCGGGGACAGGGCCGGGCACTGAAGCTTTCTTT. Encoded protein: CASSIAGTGPGTEAFF.

The chain has TRBV5-4 and TRBJ2-2, with D uncertain. Germline V lookup: CDR1 SGHNT, CDR2 YYREEE (reference sequence). This CDR3 contains 16 residues. V dropped 0 bases and J dropped 2 bases, with 11 bases sitting between them. The CDR3 spells CASSLEADLNTGELFF. The DNA for the CDR3 is TGTGCCAGCAGCTTGGAGGCGGATCTTAACACCGGGGAGCTGTTTTTT.

The table lists this clone with a count of one. The chain is built from TRBV5-6 and TRBJ1-1; a weak D match, TRBD1 (5 bases). CDR1 SGHDT and CDR2 YYEEEE come from the germline V gene. The CDR3 extends over 14 amino acids. Trimming removed 2 bases from V and 6 bases from J, with 14 bases in between. The CDR3 DNA sequence: TGTGCCAGCAGCTTCTACAGGTTGGGTGCTGAAGCTTTCTTT. It specifies CASSFYRLGAEAFF.

The rearrangement uses TRBV19 and TRBJ1-3, with a tentative D call TRBD1 (5 bases). Germline-derived CDR1 and CDR2 are LNHDA and SQIVND (reference sequence). V lost 6 bases to trimming and J lost 4 bases, with 7 bases between them. The CDR3 has 12 amino acids. DNA of the CDR3: TGTGCCAGTAGGGGGGTCGGAAACACCATATATTTT. Protein: CASRGVGNTIYF.

The CDR3 coding sequence is TGCGCCAGCAGTCCGGCCCCAGGGATGGTAGGCTACAATGAGCAGTTCTTC. It is translated as CASSPAPGMVGYNEQFF. The rearrangement joins TRBV10-1 to TRBJ2-1; possible D gene TRBD1, 5 bases. Trimming removed 5 bases at V and 3 bases at J, with 20 bases between. The CDR3 has 17 residues. CDR1 is WNHNN, CDR2 SYGVQD, per germline (reference sequence).

V and J are TRBV6-2 or TRBV6-3 and TRBJ2-3, with D tentatively TRBD2 (6 bases). The CDR3 contains 16 residues. The germline V gene has CDR1 MNHEY and CDR2 SVGEGT. The V and J ends lost 5 bases and 3 bases respectively, with 18 bases between them. The CDR3 sequence: CASSPLAWPGTDTQYF. CDR3 coding DNA: TGTGCCAGCAGTCCACTAGCCTGGCCGGGGACAGATACGCAGTATTTT.

The V and J genes are TRBV9 and TRBJ1-5; no definite D call. CDR3 length: 13 residues. V lost 0 bases, J lost 5 bases, and 6 bases lay in between. Germline CDR1 and CDR2: SGDLS and YYNGEE. The CDR3 reads CASSVGGYQPQHF. The CDR3 coding sequence is TGTGCCAGCAGCGTAGGGGGTTATCAGCCCCAGCATTTT.

This sequence joins TRBV7-6 and TRBJ2-7; perhaps TRBD2 as D (5 bases). Germline V CDR1 and CDR2: SGHVS, FNYEAQ. This CDR3 has 16 amino acids. V lost 1 base and J lost 9, with 22 bases in between. CDR3 DNA: TGTGCCAGCAGCTTAGATATCGGGGTTACCTACGACGGGCAGTACTTC. Translating gives CASSLDIGVTYDGQYF. Drawing the rest from reference TRBV7-6 and TRBJ2-7, the complete variable domain is GAGVSQSPRYKVTKRGQDVALRCDPISGHVSLYWYRQALGQGPEFLTYFNYEAQQDKSGLPNDRFSAERPEGSISTLTIQRTEQRDSAMYRCASSLDIGVTYDGQYFGPGTRLTVT.

The rearrangement joins TRBV11-2 to TRBJ2-3; 9 nucleotides line up with TRBD2. Germline CDR1 reads SGHAT; CDR2 reads FQNNGV. Trimming took 5 bases from V and 6 from J; bases not matched to a gene: 6. This CDR3 has 14 amino acids. The CDR3 reads CASSTGLAADTQYF. DNA for the CDR3: TGTGCCAGCAGCACGGGACTAGCAGCTGATACGCAGTATTTT. Variable domain in full (rest from reference TRBV11-2 and TRBJ2-3): EAGVAQSPRYKIIEKRQSVAFWCNPISGHATLYWYQQILGQGPKLLIQFQNNGVVDDSQLPKDRFSAERLKGVDSTLKIQPAKLEDSAVYLCASSTGLAADTQYFGPGTRLTVL.

In DNA form, the CDR3 reads TGTGCCAGCAGTTACTCCCTCCCTATGAACACTGAAGCTTTCTTT. This sequence encodes CASSYSLPMNTEAFF. This sequence joins TRBV6-5 and TRBJ1-1; D gene ambiguous. Germline CDR1 reads MNHEY; CDR2 reads SVGAGI. This CDR3 has 15 amino acids. Trimming took off 0 bases at V and 0 bases at J, with 8 bases between the two ends.

This clone appeared a single time. The chain recombines TRBV29-1 with TRBJ2-2; the D is unclear. This CDR3 has 14 residues. From germline, CDR1 is SQVTM and CDR2 ANQGSEA. V dropped 5 bases and J dropped 0 bases, with 10 bases sitting between them. In nucleotides, the CDR3 is TGCAGCGTTCGAAAGACACCGAACACCGGGGAGCTGTTTTTT. The encoded protein is CSVRKTPNTGELFF.

This chain links TRBV12-3 or TRBV12-4 with TRBJ1-2, with D unresolved. The CDR3 is made up of 13 amino acids. The V and J ends lost 0 bases and 7 bases respectively, with 9 bases between them. CDR3: CASSLAPGSGYTF. The CDR3 nucleotides are TGTGCCAGCAGTTTAGCCCCGGGCTCTGGCTACACCTTC.

This sequence joins TRBV7-2 and TRBJ2-5; the D is unclear. V was shortened by 2 bases and J by 5 bases, with 6 bases between the two germline ends. This CDR3 region has 12 residues. Looked up from germline, CDR1 is SGHTA and CDR2 is FQGNSA. CDR3 sequence (DNA): TGTGCCAGCAGCTTAAACCCCGAGACCCAGTACTTC. This codes for CASSLNPETQYF.

The chain links TRBV3-1 (or the pseudogene TRBV3-2) to TRBJ1-3; D unresolved. Deletions cut 0 bases from V and 2 bases from J, with 8 bases between. CDR3 length equals 15 residues. Germline CDR1 is LGHDT and CDR2 is YNNKEL (reference sequence). The CDR3 DNA sequence: TGTGCCAGCAGCCAAGATCAGGTTACTGGAAACACCATATATTTT. Its translation is CASSQDQVTGNTIYF.

This sequence joins TRBV4-2 and TRBJ2-7; TRBD2 matches at 9 bases. Germline V gene sequence: CDR1 LGHNA, CDR2 YNFKEQ. The CDR3 loop spans 15 amino acids. The J segment lost 3 bases and the V segment lost 0 bases, leaving 3 bases of the junction unmatched. The CDR3 loop is CASSQEVAGVYEQYF. CDR3 nucleotide sequence: TGTGCCAGCAGCCAAGAGGTAGCGGGAGTCTACGAGCAGTACTTC.

The chain combines TRBV4-3 with TRBJ2-3; 13 positions agree with TRBD2. This CDR3 is built from 17 residues. J was trimmed by 4 bases and V by 4 bases; bases with no gene match: 8. Germline lookup yields CDR1 LGHNA and CDR2 YSLEER. The CDR3: CASSPDLTSGGADTQYF. The CDR3 bases are TGCGCCAGCAGCCCCGACCTCACTAGCGGGGGGGCAGATACGCAGTATTTT.